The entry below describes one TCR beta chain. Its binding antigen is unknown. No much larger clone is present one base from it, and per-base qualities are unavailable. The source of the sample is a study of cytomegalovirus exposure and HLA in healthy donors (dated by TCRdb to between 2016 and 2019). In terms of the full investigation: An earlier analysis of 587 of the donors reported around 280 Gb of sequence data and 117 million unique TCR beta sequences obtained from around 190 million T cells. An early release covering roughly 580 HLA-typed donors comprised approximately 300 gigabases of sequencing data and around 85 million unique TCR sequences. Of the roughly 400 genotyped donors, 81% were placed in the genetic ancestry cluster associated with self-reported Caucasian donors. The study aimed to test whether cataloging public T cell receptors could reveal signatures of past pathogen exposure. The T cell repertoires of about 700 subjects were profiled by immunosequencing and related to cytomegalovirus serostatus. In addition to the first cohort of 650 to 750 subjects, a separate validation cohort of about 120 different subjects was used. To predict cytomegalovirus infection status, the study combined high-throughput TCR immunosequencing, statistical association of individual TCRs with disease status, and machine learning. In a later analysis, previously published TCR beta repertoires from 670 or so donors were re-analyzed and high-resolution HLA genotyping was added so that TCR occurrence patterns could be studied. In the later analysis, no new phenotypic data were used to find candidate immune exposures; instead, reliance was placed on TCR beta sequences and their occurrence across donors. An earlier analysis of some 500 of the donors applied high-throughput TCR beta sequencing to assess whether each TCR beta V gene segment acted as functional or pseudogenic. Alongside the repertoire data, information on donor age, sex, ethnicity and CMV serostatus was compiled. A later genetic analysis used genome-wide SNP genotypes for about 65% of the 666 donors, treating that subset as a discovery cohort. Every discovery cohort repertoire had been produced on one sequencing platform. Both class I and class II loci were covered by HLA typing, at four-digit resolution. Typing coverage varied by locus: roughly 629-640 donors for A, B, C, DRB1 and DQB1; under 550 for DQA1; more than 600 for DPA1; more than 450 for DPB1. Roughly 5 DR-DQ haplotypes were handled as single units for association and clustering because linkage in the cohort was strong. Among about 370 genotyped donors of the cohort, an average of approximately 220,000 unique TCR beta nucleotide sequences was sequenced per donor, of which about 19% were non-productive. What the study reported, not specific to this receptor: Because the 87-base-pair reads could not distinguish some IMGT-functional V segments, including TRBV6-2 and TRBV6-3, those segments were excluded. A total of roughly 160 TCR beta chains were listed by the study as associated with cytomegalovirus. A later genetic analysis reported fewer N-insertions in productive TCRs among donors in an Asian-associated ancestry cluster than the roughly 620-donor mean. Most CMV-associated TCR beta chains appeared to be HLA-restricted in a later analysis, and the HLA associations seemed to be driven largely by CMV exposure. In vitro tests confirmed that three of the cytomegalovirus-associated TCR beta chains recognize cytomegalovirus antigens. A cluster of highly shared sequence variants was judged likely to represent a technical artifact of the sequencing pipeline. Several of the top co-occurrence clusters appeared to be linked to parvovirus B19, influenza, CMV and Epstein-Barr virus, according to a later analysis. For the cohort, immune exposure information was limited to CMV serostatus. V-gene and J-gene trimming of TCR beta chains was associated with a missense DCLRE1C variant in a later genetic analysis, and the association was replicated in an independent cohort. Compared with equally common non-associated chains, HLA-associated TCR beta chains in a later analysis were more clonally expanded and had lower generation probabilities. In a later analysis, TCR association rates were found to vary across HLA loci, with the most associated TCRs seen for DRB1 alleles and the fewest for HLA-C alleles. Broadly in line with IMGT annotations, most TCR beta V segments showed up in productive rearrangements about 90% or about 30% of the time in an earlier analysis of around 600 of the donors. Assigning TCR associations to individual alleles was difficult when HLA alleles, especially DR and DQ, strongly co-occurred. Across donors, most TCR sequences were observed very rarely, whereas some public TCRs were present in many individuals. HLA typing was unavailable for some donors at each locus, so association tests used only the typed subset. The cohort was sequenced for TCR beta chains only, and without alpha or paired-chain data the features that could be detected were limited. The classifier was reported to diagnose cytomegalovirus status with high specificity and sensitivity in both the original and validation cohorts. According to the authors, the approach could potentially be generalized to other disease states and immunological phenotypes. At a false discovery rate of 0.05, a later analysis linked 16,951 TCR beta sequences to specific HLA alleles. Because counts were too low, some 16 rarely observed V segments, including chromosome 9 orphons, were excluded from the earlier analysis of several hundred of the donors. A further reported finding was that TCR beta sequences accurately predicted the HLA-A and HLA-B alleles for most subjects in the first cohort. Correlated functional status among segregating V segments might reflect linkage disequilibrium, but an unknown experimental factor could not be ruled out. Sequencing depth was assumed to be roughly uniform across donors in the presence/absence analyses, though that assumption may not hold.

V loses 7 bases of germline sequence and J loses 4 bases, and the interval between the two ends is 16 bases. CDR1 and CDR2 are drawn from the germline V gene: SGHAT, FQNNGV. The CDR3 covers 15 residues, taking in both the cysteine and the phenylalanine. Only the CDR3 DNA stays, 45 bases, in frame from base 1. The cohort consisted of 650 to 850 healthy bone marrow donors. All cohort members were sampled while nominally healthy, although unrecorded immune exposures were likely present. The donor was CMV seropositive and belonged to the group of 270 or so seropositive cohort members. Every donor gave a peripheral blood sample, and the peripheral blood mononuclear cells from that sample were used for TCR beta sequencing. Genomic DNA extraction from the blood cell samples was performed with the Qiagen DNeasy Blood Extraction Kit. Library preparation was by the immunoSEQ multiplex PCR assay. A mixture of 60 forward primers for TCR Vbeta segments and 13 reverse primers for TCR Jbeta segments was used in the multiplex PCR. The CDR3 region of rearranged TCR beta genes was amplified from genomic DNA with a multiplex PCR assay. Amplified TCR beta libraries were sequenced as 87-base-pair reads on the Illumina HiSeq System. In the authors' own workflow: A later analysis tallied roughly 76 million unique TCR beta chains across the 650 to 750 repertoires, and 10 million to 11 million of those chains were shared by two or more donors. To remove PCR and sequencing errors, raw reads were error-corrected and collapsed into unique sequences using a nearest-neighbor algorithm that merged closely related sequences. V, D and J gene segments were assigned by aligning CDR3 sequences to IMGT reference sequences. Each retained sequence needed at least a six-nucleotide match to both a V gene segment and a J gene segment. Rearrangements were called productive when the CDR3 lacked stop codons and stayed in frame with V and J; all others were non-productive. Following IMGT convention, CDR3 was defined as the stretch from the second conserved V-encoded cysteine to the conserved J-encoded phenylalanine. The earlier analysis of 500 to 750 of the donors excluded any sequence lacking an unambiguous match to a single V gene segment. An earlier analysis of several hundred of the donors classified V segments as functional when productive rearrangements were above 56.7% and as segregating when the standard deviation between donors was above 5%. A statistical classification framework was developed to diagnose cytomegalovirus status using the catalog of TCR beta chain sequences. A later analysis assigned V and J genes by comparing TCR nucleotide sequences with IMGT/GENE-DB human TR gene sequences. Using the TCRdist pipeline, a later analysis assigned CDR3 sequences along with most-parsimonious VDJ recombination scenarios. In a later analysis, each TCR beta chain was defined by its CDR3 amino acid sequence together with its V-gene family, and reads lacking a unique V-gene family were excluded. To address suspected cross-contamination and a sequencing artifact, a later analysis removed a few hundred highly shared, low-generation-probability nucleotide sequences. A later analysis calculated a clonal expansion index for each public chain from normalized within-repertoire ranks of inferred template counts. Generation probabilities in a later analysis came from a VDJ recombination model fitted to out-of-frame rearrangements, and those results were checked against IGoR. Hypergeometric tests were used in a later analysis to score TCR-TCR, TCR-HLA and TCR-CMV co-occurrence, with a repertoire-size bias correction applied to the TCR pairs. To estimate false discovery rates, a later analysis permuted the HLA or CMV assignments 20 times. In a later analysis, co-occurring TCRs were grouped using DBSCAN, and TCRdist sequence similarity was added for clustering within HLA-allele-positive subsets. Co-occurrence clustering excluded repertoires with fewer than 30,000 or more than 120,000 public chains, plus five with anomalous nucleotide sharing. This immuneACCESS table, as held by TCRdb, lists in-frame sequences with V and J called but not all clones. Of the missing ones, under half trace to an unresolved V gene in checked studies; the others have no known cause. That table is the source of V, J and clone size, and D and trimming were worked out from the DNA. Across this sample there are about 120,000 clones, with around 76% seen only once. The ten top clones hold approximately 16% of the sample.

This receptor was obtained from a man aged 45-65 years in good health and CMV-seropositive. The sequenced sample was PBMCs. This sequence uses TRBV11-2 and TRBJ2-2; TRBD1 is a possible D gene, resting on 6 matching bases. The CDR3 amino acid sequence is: CASNRPTGGTGELFF. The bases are TGTGCCAGCAACCGACCGACAGGAGGCACCGGGGAGCTGTTTTTT.